This T cell receptor beta chain was sequenced for a study of metastatic and nonmetastatic thyroid tumors. Study as a whole: Repertoires of blood and of tissue (tumor or nodule) from malignant and benign thyroid patients were compared.

Authors' data handling: Between-group CDR3 differences, defined by clinicopathological status, yielded a distant-metastasis classifier for papillary thyroid cancer. MiXCR was used by TCRdb to re-call the PCR reads. The V and J calls follow TCRdb's processing rather than the paper's. The sample contains about 20,000 clones, approximately 40% of which appear only once. Whole-study findings and limits: It was reportedly found that TCR beta diversity was significantly higher in malignant thyroid tumors than in benign nodules, a difference seen in both blood and tumor samples.

The CDR3 is made up of 13 amino acids. CDR1 and CDR2 from the germline V gene are SGHTA and FQGTGA. J lost 5 bases, V lost 5 bases, and 3 bases had no gene match. Nobody among the patients had been given any treatment before thyroid surgery. This clone has a count of ten or more. Antigen: not known. V gene TRBV7-3 combines with J gene TRBJ2-1; 7 bases match TRBD1. The material sequenced was blood. This sequence was found in a male donor with papillary thyroid cancer or a benign thyroid nodule (not recorded which). Some clones in this sample may be carry-over from other donors' samples. The CDR3 DNA reads as TGTGCCAGCAGCATACAGGGGAACAATGAGCAGTTCTTC. Translating it yields CASSIQGNNEQFF.